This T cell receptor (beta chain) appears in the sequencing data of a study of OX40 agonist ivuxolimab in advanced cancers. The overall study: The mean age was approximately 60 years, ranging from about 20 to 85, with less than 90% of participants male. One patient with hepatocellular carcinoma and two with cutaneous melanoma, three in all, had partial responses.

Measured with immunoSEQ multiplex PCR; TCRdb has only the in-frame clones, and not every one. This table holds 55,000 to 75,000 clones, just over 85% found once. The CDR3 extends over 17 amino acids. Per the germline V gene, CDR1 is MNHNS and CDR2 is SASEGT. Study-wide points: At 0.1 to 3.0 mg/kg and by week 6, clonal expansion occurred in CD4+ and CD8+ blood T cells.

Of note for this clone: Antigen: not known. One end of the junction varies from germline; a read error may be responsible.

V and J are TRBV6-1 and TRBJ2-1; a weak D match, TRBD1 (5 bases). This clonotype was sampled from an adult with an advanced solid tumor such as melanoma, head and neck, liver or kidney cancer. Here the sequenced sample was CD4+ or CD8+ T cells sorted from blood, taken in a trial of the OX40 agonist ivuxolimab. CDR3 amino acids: CASSVVLGRGSYYEQFF. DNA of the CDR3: TGTGCCAGCAGTGTAGTCTTAGGAAGGGGCTCCTACTATGAGCAGTTCTTC.